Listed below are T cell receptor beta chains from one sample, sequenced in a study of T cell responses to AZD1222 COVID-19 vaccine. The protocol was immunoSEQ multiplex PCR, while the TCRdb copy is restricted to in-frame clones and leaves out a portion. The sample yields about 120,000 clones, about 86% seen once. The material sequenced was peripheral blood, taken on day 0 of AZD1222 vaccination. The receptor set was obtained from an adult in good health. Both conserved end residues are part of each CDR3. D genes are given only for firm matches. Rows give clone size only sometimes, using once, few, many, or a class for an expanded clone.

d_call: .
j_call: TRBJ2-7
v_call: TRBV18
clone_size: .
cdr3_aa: CASSPDSTYEQYF
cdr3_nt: TGTGCCAGCTCACCCGACAGTACCTACGAGCAGTACTTC

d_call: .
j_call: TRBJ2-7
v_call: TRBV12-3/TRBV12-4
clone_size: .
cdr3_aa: CASSYRPPYEQYF
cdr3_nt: TGTGCCAGCAGTTACCGGCCCCCCTACGAGCAGTACTTC

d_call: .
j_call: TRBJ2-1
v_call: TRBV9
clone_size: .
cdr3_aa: CASSPSVRDNEQFF
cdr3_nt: TGTGCCAGCAGCCCCTCTGTCAGGGACAATGAGCAGTTCTTC

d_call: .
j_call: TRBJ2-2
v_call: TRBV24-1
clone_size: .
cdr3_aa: CATQGQNTGELFF
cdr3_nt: TGTGCCACCCAAGGACAGAACACCGGGGAGCTGTTTTTT

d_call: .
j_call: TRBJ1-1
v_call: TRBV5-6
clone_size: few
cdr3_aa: CASSQTGHTEAFF
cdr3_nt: TGTGCCAGCAGCCAGACAGGTCACACTGAAGCTTTCTTT

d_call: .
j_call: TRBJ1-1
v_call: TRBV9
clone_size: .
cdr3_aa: CASSPRDIVDTEAFF
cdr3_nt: TGTGCCAGCAGCCCTAGGGACATTGTGGACACTGAAGCTTTCTTT

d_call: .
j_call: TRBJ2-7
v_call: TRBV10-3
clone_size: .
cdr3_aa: CAISDPTDAYSYEQYF
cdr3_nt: TGTGCCATCAGTGATCCGACGGATGCCTACTCCTACGAGCAGTACTTC

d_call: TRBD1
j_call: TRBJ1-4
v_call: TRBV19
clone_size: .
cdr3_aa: CASLGRGRDEKLFF
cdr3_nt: TGTGCCAGTCTGGGCAGGGGGCGCGATGAAAAACTGTTTTTT

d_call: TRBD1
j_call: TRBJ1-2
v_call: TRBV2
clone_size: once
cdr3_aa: CASRWDRTDGYTF
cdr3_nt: TGTGCCAGCAGGTGGGACAGAACAGATGGCTACACCTTC

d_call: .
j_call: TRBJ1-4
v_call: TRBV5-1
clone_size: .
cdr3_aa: CASSASGVANEKLFF
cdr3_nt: TGCGCCAGCAGCGCCTCAGGGGTGGCTAATGAAAAACTGTTTTTT

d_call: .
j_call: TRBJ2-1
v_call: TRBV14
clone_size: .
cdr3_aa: CASSQDWQGLSRPTNEQFF
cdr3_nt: TGTGCCAGCAGCCAAGATTGGCAGGGGCTATCCCGCCCTACGAATGAGCAGTTCTTC

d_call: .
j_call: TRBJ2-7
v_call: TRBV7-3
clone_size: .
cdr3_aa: CASSPSRTSTEQYF
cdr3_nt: TGTGCCAGCAGCCCATCCCGAACTAGCACCGAGCAGTACTTC

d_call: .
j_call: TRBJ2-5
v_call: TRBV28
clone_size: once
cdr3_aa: CASSSRVQETQYF
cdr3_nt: TGTGCCAGCAGCTCCCGGGTACAAGAGACCCAGTACTTC

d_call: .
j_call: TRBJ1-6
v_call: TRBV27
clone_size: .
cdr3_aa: CASSLSPAQSKNSPLHF
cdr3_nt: TGTGCCAGCAGTTTATCGCCGGCACAATCTAAGAATTCACCCCTCCACTTT

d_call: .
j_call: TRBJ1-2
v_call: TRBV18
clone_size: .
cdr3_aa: CASSPGHRGTNYGYTF
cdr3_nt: TGTGCCAGCTCACCAGGGCACCGAGGGACTAACTATGGCTACACCTTC

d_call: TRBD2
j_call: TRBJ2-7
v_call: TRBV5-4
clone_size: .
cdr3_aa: CASSQGLAGTSYKQYF
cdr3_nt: TGTGCCAGCAGCCAGGGACTAGCGGGAACATCCTACAAGCAGTACTTC

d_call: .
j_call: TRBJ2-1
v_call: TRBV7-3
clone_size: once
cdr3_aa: CASSLTGSSYNEQFF
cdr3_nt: TGTGCCAGCAGCTTAACAGGGAGCTCCTACAATGAGCAGTTCTTC

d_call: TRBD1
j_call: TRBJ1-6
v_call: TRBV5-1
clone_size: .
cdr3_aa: CASSFRGNNSPLHF
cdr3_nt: TGCGCCAGCAGCTTCAGGGGGAATAATTCACCCCTCCACTTT

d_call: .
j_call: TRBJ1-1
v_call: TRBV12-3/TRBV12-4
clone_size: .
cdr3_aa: CASSLQVSTEAFF
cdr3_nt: TGTGCCAGCAGTTTACAGGTTTCCACTGAAGCTTTCTTT

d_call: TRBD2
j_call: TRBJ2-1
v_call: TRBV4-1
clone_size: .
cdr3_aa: CASSQVAGGRLRNEQFF
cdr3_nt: TGCGCCAGCAGCCAAGTCGCTGGCGGGAGACTTCGAAATGAGCAGTTCTTC

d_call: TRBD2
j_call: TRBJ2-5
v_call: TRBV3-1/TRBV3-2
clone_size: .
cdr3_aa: CASRITAGTSGRLRETQYF
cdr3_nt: TGTGCCAGCAGGATCACCGCCGGGACTAGCGGGAGGCTAAGGGAGACCCAGTACTTC

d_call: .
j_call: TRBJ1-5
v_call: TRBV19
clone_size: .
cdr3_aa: CASSERVRQPQHF
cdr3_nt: TGTGCCAGTAGCGAAAGGGTGCGACAGCCCCAGCATTTT

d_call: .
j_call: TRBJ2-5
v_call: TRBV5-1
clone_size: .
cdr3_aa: CASSLATARGSEETQYF
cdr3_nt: TGCGCCAGCAGCTTGGCCACTGCTCGGGGCTCAGAGGAGACCCAGTACTTC

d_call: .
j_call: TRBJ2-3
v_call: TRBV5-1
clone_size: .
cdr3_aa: CASSLGQGGGTDTQYF
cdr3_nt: TGCGCCAGCAGCTTGGGTCAGGGAGGGGGTACAGATACGCAGTATTTT

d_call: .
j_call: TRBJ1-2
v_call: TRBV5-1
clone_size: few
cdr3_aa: CASSLVRAEGYTF
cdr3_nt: TGCGCCAGCAGCTTGGTCAGGGCCGAGGGCTACACCTTC

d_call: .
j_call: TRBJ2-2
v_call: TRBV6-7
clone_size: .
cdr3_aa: CASSYSRGSNTGELFF
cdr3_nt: TGTGCCAGCAGTTACTCGAGGGGTTCGAACACCGGGGAGCTGTTTTTT

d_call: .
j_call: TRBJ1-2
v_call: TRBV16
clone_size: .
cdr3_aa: CASSQGRAYGYTF
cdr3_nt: TGTGCCAGCAGCCAGGGGAGGGCCTATGGCTACACCTTC

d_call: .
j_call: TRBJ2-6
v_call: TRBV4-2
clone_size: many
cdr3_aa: CASSSEGGSGANVLTF
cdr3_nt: TGTGCCAGCAGCTCCGAGGGGGGCTCTGGGGCCAACGTCCTGACTTTC

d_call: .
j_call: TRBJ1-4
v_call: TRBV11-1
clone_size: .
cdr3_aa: CASSVEGYSEKLFF
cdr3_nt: TGTGCCAGCAGCGTCGAGGGGTATTCTGAAAAACTGTTTTTT

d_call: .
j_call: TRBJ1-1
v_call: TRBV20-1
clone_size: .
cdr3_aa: CSARAGPEAFF
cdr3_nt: TGCAGTGCTAGGGCGGGGCCTGAAGCTTTCTTT

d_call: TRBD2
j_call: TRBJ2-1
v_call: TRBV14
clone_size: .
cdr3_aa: CASSGWTSGSHNEQFF
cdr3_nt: TGTGCCAGCAGCGGCTGGACTAGCGGGAGCCACAATGAGCAGTTCTTC

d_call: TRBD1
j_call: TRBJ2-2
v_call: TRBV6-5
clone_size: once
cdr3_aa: CASIPTQGATGELFF
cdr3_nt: TGTGCCAGCATTCCCACGCAGGGGGCTACCGGGGAGCTGTTTTTT

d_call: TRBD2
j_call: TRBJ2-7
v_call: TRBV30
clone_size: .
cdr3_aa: CAWSVAGGYEQYF
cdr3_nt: TGTGCCTGGAGTGTTGCGGGGGGCTACGAGCAGTACTTC

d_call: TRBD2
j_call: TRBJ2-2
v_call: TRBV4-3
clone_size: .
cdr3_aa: CASSQEGLAGFTGELFF
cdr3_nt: TGCGCCAGCAGCCAAGAGGGACTAGCGGGGTTCACCGGGGAGCTGTTTTTT

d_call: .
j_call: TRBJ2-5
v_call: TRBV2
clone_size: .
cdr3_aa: CASSEVVKQETQYF
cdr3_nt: TGTGCCAGCAGTGAAGTGGTGAAACAAGAGACCCAGTACTTC

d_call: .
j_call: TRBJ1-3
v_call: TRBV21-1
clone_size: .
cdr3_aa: CASSRGGGVRGTGNTIYF
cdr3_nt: TGTGCCAGCAGCAGGGGGGGTGGAGTTAGGGGCACTGGAAACACCATATATTTT

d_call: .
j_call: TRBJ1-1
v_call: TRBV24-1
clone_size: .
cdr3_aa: CATSGNRNTEAFF
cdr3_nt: TGTGCCACCAGTGGGAACAGGAACACTGAAGCTTTCTTT

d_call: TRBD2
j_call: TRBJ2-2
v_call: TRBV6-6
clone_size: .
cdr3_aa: CASSISGRAGELFF
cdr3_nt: TGTGCCAGCAGTATTAGCGGGAGGGCCGGGGAGCTGTTTTTT

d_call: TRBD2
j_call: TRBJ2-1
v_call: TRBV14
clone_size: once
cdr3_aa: CASSHLGLAGGLEQFF
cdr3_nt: TGTGCCAGCAGCCACCTGGGACTAGCGGGAGGGCTGGAGCAGTTCTTC

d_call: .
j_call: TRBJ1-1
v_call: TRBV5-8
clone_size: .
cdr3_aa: CASSLLGNTEAFF
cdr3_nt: TGTGCCAGCAGCTTGCTGGGAAACACTGAAGCTTTCTTT

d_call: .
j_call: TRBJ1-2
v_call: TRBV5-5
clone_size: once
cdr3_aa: CASSSGESFYGYTF
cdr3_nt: TGTGCCAGCAGCTCGGGCGAGAGTTTCTATGGCTACACCTTC

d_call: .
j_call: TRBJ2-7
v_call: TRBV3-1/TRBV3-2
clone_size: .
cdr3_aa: CASTKDGRGTYEQYF
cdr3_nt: TGTGCCAGCACCAAGGACGGCAGGGGAACCTACGAGCAGTACTTC

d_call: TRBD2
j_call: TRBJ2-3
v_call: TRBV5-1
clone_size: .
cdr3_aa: CASSLSLAGVIDTQYF
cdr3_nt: TGCGCCAGCAGCTTGTCTCTAGCGGGAGTTATAGATACGCAGTATTTT

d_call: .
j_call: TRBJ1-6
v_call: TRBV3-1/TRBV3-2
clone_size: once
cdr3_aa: CASSQDSRYNSPLHF
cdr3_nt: TGTGCCAGCAGCCAAGATAGTAGGTATAATTCACCCCTCCACTTT

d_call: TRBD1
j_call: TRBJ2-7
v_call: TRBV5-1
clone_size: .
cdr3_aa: CASSPGRDRPNSRYEQYF
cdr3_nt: TGCGCCAGCAGCCCCGGAAGGGACAGACCTAATTCCCGGTACGAGCAGTACTTC

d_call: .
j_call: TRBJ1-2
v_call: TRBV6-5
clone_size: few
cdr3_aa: CASSYTSRIDGYTF
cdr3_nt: TGTGCCAGCAGTTACACATCCAGGATAGATGGCTACACCTTC

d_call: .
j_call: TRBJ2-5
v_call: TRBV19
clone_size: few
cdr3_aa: CASSIGTGRPGTQYF
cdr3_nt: TGTGCCAGTAGTATTGGGACGGGCCGCCCGGGGACCCAGTACTTC

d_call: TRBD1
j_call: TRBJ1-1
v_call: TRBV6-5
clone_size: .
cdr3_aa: CASKSTGHTEAFF
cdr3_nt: TGTGCCAGCAAATCGACAGGGCACACTGAAGCTTTCTTT

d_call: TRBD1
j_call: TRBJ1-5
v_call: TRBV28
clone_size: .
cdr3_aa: CASTSPRQGGVQPQHF
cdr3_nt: TGTGCCAGCACCTCCCCCCGACAGGGGGGGGTTCAGCCCCAGCATTTT

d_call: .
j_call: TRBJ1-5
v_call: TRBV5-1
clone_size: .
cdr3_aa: CASSVAGYSNQPQHF
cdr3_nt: TGCGCCAGCAGCGTTGCGGGATATAGCAATCAGCCCCAGCATTTT

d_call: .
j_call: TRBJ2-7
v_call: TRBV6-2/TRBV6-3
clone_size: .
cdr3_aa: CASSLDGLYEQYF
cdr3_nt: TGTGCCAGCAGCTTAGACGGCCTCTACGAGCAGTACTTC

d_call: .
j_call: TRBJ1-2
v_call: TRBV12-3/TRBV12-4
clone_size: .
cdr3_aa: CASSFSGDDYTF
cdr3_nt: TGTGCCAGCAGTTTCTCTGGGGACGACTACACCTTC

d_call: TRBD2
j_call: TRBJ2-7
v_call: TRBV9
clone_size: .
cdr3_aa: CASSVGWEGRYEQYF
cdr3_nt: TGTGCCAGCAGCGTAGGTTGGGAGGGGCGATACGAGCAGTACTTC

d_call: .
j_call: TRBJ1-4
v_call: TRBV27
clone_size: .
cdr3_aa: CASSSSWNNEKLFF
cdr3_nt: TGTGCCAGCAGTTCTTCCTGGAATAATGAAAAACTGTTTTTT

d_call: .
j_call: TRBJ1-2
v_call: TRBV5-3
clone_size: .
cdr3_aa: CARSFRPTEGVDYGYTF
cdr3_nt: TGTGCCAGAAGCTTTCGCCCTACAGAAGGGGTTGACTATGGCTACACCTTC